This section outlines one TCR beta chain sequence together with its context. The CDR3 is 12 residues long. The germline V gene encodes CDR1 LGHNT and CDR2 FRNRAP. Trimming shortened V by 0 bases and J by 13 bases, and 7 bases separated the two germline ends. These data belong to a study of blood T cell repertoires in COVID-19. Whole-study context: Samples came from the United States, Italy and Spain, spanning acute and convalescent COVID-19. In each case, the material was cDNA or gDNA derived from T cells, B-cell-depleted T cells, or PBMCs.

Original methodology: Estimation of nucleated cell counts relied on the amplification of reference gene primers. Libraries were prepared by immunoSEQ multiplex PCR; TCRdb keeps only in-frame clonotypes and omits some of them. V, J and clone size are those of that table, while D and trimming were read from the DNA. The repertoire includes 25,000 to 35,000 clones, approximately 87% of them detected once, and around a sixth sits in the top ten. This receptor was identified in a man between 65 and 85 years old with active COVID-19. The sample taken for sequencing was peripheral blood. The rearrangement links TRBV12-5 to TRBJ1-6; D gene ambiguous. The CDR3 loop reads CASGLVLSPLHF. Here the CDR3 DNA reads TGTGCTAGTGGTTTGGTACTTAGCCCCCTCCACTTT.